The 14 T cell receptor beta chains below come from one sample, sequenced in a study of lymphopenia after photon versus proton radiotherapy. Assay used: immunoSEQ multiplex PCR; TCRdb lists only in-frame clones, some missing. The profile shows tens of thousands of clones, about 90% of them singletons. The sequences come from peripheral blood, collected from a patient treated with proton-based radiotherapy. The receptors come from a man older than 75 with esophageal cancer.

J is TRBJ1-1 and V is TRBV30; D possibly corresponds to TRBD1 (5 bases). Trimming shortened V by 2 bases and J by 12 bases, and 16 bases separated the two germline ends. The CDR3 length is 12 residues. Germline CDR1 reads GTSNPN; CDR2 reads SVGIG (reference sequence). The DNA of the CDR3 is TGTGCCTGGAGTAGGAGGGGCCTCCCGACTTTCTTT. This sequence encodes CAWSRRGLPTFF.

This clone was seen a single time. V gene TRBV19 combines with J gene TRBJ1-1, with a weak D call TRBD1 (5 bases). Trimming stripped 6 bases from V and 4 bases from J, with 15 bases between. CDR1 is LNHDA, CDR2 SQIVND, per germline (reference sequence). The CDR3 spans 14 residues. For the CDR3, the DNA is TGTGCCAGTAGCCCCCTAGCCGGGGGCACTGAAGCTTTCTTT. This codes for CASSPLAGGTEAFF.

This rearrangement joins TRBV5-1 to TRBJ2-3, with unresolved D. CDR1 SGHRS and CDR2 YFSETQ come from the germline V gene. V was clipped by 1 base and J by 6 bases, with 12 bases between them. The length of the CDR3 is 14 residues. The CDR3 coding sequence is TGCGCCAGCAGCTTGAATGGACCCCCCGATACGCAGTATTTT. It yields the protein CASSLNGPPDTQYF. Full variable domain (missing parts from reference TRBV5-1 and TRBJ2-3): KAGVTQTPRYLIKTRGQQVTLSCSPISGHRSVSWYQQTPGQGLQFLFEYFSETQRNKGNFPGRFSGRQFSNSRSEMNVSTLELGDSALYLCASSLNGPPDTQYFGPGTRLTVL.

This rearrangement joins TRBV27 to TRBJ2-7; TRBD2 agrees at 7 bases. Trimming took 5 bases from V and 4 from J; bases not matched to a gene: 14. The germline V gene has CDR1 MNHEY and CDR2 SMNVEV (reference sequence). There are 16 residues in the CDR3. The CDR3 DNA sequence: TGTGCCAGCAGTCTGACCCGGGGGATGGGAGGGTACGAGCAGTACTTC. Protein product: CASSLTRGMGGYEQYF.

The rearrangement links TRBV13 to TRBJ1-2; D gene ambiguous. This CDR3 region has 13 residues. CDR1 is PRHDT and CDR2 is FYEKMQ in the germline V gene (reference sequence). Trimming took 5 bases from V and 7 from J, leaving 14 bases between them. Here the CDR3 DNA reads TGTGCCAGCAGCCCCAGGACTGTGGGTGGCTACACCTTC. Residues: CASSPRTVGGYTF. Full variable domain (rest looked up from reference TRBV13 and TRBJ1-2): AAGVIQSPRHLIKEKRETATLKCYPIPRHDTVYWYQQGPGQDPQFLISFYEKMQSDKGSIPDRFSAQQFSDYHSELNMSSLELGDSALYFCASSPRTVGGYTFGSGTRLTVV.

The chain joins TRBV7-3 to TRBJ2-2; no clear D gene. The V and J ends lost 1 base and 4 bases respectively, with 16 bases between them. The CDR3 loop spans 17 amino acids. From germline, CDR1 is SGHTA and CDR2 FQGTGA. The CDR3 DNA reads as TGTGCCAGCAGCTTAAACGGAGCAACCTCGAGCACCGGGGAGCTGTTTTTT. Its translation is CASSLNGATSSTGELFF. The full variable domain, in which reference TRBV7-3 and TRBJ2-2 provide the parts outside the CDR3, is GAGVSQTPSNKVTEKGKYVELRCDPISGHTALYWYRQSLGQGPEFLIYFQGTGAADDSGLPNDRFFAVRPEGSVSTLKIQRTERGDSAVYLCASSLNGATSSTGELFFGEGSRLTVL.

The chain uses TRBV4-1 and TRBJ1-5; 8 nucleotides match TRBD1. The CDR3 contains 17 residues. The V gene's germline CDR1 is MGHRA and CDR2 YSYEKL. V gave up 0 bases and J gave up 0 bases; unmatched junction bases: 4. This CDR3 is CASSQDGGQVSNQPQHF. The CDR3 DNA is TGCGCCAGCAGCCAAGATGGGGGACAGGTTAGCAATCAGCCCCAGCATTTT.

V is TRBV7-2 and J is TRBJ2-7; TRBD2 matches 7 bases. The CDR3 covers 13 residues. The junction had 7 bases not matched to a gene; V was cut back by 8 bases and J by 3 bases. The germline CDR1 and CDR2 sequences are SGHTA and FQGNSA. The CDR3 sequence is CASAVRGDYEQYF. The CDR3, as DNA: TGTGCCAGCGCAGTCCGGGGGGACTACGAGCAGTACTTC.

V is TRBV29-1 and J is TRBJ2-3; 9 positions agree with TRBD1. This CDR3 has 18 residues. Germline values: CDR1 SQVTM, CDR2 ANQGSEA. After removal of 1 base from V and 4 bases from J, the junction contained 15 bases not matched to a gene. DNA for the CDR3: TGCAGCGTTGAAGGGTCCGACTTCGGGACAGGGAGGTCAGATACGCAGTATTTT. Translating it yields CSVEGSDFGTGRSDTQYF.

This clone has a handful of counts. The chain employs TRBV11-3 and TRBJ1-1; tentatively, D is TRBD1 (6 bases). CDR1 SGHNT and CDR2 YENEEA come from the germline V gene. The CDR3 spans 14 residues. The germline V and J ends were trimmed by 2 bases and 0 bases, with 7 bases remaining between them. CDR3 in DNA: TGTGCCAGCAGCTTAACAGGGCTGAACACTGAAGCTTTCTTT. Protein: CASSLTGLNTEAFF.

CDR3 sequence reads: CASSQEGVSAGELFF. The CDR3 nucleotides read TGCGCCAGCAGCCAAGAAGGGGTTTCCGCCGGGGAGCTGTTTTTT. The chain joins TRBV4-3 to TRBJ2-2, with D possibly matching TRBD1 (5 bases). The V end lost 0 bases, the J end lost 6 bases, and 11 bases lay between the germline ends. Germline V gene lookup returns CDR1 LGHNA and CDR2 YSLEER. The CDR3 is 15 residues long.

The chain links TRBV19 to TRBJ2-7, with TRBD1 matching over 7 bases. The germline CDR1 and CDR2 sequences are LNHDA and SQIVND (reference sequence). This CDR3 is 13 amino acids long. The trim removed 10 bases at V and 1 base at J, leaving 7 bases unmatched. CDR3 sequence: CATTDRASYEQYF. The CDR3, as DNA: TGTGCCACTACAGACAGGGCTTCCTACGAGCAGTACTTC.

This chain links TRBV7-8 with TRBJ1-2, with a weak D call TRBD1 (5 bases). Trimming cost V 5 bases and J 0 bases, with 7 bases left between them. The CDR3 runs to 13 residues. CDR1 SGHVS and CDR2 FQNEAQ come from the germline V gene. This CDR3 reads CASSPDTNYGYTF. The CDR3 nucleotides are TGTGCCAGCAGCCCGGACACTAACTATGGCTACACCTTC.

This rearrangement joins TRBV5-6 to TRBJ2-7, with TRBD1 matching over 8 bases. After removal of 6 bases from V and 5 bases from J, the junction contained 4 bases not matched to a gene. The germline CDR1 and CDR2 sequences are SGHDT and YYEEEE. The CDR3 spans 12 residues. The CDR3 coding sequence is TGTGCCAGCAAAGGACAGGGTGACGAGCAGTACTTC. Translating gives CASKGQGDEQYF.